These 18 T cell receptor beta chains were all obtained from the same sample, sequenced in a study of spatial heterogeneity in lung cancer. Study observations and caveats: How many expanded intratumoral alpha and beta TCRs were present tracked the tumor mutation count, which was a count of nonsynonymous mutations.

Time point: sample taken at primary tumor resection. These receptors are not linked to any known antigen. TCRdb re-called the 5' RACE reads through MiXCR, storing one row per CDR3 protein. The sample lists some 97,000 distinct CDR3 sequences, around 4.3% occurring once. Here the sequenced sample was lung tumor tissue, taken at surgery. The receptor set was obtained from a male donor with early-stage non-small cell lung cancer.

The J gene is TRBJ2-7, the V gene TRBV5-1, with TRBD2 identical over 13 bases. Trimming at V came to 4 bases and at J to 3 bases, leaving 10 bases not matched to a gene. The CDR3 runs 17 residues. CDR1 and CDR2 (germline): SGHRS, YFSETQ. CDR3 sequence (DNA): TGCGCCAGCAGCCCTCAACTAGCGGGAGGGCCAGTCTACGAGCAGTACTTC. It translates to CASSPQLAGGPVYEQYF.

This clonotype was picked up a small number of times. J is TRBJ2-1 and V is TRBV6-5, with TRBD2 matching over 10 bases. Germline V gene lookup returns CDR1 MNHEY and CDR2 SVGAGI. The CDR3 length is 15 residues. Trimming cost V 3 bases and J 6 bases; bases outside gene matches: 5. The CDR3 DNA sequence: TGTGCCAGCAGTTATAGCGGGAGGAAAGGCAATGAGCAGTTCTTC. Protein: CASSYSGRKGNEQFF.

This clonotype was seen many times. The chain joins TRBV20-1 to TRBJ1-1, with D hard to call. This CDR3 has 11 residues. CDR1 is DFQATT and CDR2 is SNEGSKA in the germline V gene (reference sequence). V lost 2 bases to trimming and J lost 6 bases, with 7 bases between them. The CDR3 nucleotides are TGCAGTGCTAGACCTAGACCTGAAGCTTTCTTT. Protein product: CSARPRPEAFF.

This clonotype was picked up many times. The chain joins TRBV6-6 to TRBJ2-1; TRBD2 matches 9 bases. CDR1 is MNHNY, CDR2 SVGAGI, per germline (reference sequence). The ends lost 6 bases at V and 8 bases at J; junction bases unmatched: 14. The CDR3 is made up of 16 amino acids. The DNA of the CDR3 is TGTGCCAGCAGCCCCCCACAAGGGACTAGCAGGGATGAGCAGTTCTTC. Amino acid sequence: CASSPPQGTSRDEQFF.

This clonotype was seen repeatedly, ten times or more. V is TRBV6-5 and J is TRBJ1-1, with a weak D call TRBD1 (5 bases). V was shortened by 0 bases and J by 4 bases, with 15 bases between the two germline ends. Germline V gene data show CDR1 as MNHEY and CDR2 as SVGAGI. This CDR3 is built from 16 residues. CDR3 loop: CASSYSKSGFGTEAFF. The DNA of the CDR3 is TGTGCCAGCAGTTACTCGAAGTCAGGGTTTGGCACTGAAGCTTTCTTT.

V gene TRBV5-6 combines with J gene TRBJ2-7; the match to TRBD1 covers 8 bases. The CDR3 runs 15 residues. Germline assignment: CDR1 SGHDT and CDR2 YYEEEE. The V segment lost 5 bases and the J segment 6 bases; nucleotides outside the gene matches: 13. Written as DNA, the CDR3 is TGTGCCAGCAGTTTACCGGGACAGGTCTGGGGCGAGCAGTACTTC. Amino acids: CASSLPGQVWGEQYF.

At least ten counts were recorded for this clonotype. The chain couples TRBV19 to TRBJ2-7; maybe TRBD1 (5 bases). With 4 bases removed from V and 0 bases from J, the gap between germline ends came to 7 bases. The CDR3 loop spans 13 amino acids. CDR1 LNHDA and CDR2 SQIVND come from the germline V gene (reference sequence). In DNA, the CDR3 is TGTGCCAGTAGTACTCAGGGCTCCTACGAGCAGTACTTC. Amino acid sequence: CASSTQGSYEQYF. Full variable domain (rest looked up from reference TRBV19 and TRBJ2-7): DGGITQSPKYLFRKEGQNVTLSCEQNLNHDAMYWYRQDPGQGLRLIYYSQIVNDFQKGDIAEGYSVSREKKESFPLTVTSAQKNPTAFYLCASSTQGSYEQYFGPGTRLTVT.

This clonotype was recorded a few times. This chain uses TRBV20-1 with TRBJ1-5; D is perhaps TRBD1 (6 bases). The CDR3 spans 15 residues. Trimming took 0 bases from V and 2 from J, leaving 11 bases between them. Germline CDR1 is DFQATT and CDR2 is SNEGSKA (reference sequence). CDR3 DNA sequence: TGCAGTGCTAGAGACCCCCACAGGGGCAATCAGCCCCAGCATTTT. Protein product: CSARDPHRGNQPQHF.

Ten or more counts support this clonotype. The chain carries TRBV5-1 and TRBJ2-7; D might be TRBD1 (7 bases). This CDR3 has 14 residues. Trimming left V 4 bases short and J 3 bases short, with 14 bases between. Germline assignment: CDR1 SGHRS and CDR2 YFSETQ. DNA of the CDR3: TGCGCCAGCAGCCCTGGGACAGCGGGCTACGAGCAGTACTTC. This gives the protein CASSPGTAGYEQYF.

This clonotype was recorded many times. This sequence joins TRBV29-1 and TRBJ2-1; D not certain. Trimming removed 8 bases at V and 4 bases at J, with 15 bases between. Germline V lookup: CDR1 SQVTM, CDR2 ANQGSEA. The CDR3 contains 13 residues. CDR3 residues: CSFHGQTYNEQFF. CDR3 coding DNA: TGCAGCTTCCACGGGCAGACGTACAATGAGCAGTTCTTC.

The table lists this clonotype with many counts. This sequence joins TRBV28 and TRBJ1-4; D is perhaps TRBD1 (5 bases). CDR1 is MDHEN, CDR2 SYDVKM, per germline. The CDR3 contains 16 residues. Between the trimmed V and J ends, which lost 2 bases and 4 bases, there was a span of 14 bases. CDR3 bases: TGTGCCAGCAGTTTAGTCGGTGGACACAATAATGAAAAACTGTTTTTT. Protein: CASSLVGGHNNEKLFF. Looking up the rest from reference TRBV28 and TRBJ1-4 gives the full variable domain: DVKVTQSSRYLVKRTGEKVFLECVQDMDHENMFWYRQDPGLGLRLIYFSYDVKMKEKGDIPEGYSVSREKKERFSLILESASTNQTSMYLCASSLVGGHNNEKLFFGSGTQLSVL.

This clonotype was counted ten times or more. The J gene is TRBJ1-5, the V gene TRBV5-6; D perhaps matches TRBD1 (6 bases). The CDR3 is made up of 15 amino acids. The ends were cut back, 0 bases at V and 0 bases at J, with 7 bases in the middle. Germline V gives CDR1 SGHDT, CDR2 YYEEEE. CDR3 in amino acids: CASSLGGLSNQPQHF. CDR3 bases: TGTGCCAGCAGCTTGGGGGGGCTTAGCAATCAGCCCCAGCATTTT.

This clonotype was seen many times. CDR3 residues: CAISGPSGTGGVQYF. The CDR3 DNA reads as TGTGCCATCAGTGGGCCTTCCGGGACAGGGGGCGTTCAGTATTTT. The chain links TRBV10-3 to TRBJ2-3; 12 bases line up with TRBD1. The CDR3 is 15 residues long. Germline V gene lookup returns CDR1 ENHRY and CDR2 SYGVKD. V shed 4 bases and J 12 bases; nucleotides not matched to a gene: 11.

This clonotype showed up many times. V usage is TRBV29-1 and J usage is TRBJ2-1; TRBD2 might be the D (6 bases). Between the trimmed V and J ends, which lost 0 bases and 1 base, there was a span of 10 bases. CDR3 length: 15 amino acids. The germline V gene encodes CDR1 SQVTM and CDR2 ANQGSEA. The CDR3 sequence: CSVEEVLASYNEQFF. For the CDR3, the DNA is TGCAGCGTTGAAGAGGTCCTAGCGTCCTACAATGAGCAGTTCTTC.

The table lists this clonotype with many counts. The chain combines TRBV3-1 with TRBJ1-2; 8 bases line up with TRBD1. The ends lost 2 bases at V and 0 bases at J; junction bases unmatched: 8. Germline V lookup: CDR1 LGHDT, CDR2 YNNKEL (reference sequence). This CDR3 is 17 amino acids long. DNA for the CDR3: TGTGCCAGCAGCCAAAGGACAGGGCGGCCCTCTAACTATGGCTACACCTTC. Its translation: CASSQRTGRPSNYGYTF.

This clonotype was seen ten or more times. For the CDR3, the DNA is TGTGCCAGCAGTTTGGTCGGGAGGGCCAGGAATGAGCAGTTCTTC. It translates to CASSLVGRARNEQFF. The V call is TRBV27, the J call TRBJ2-1, with 8 positions matching TRBD2. V lost 3 bases, J lost 7 bases, and 8 bases stayed unmatched. The CDR3 is 15 residues long. CDR1 is MNHEY, CDR2 SMNVEV, per germline (reference sequence).

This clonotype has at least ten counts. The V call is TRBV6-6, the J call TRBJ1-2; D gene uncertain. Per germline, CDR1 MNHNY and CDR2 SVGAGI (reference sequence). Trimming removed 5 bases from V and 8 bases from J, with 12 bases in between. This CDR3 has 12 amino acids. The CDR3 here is CASSQIIGGYTF. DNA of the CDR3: TGTGCCAGCAGTCAAATCATCGGCGGCTACACCTTC.

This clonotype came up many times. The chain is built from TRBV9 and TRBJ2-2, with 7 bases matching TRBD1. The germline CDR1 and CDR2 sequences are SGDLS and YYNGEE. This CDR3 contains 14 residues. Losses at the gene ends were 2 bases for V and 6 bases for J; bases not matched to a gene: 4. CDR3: CASSVTGLPGELFF. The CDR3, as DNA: TGTGCCAGCAGCGTGACAGGGCTGCCCGGGGAGCTGTTTTTT.